Sequencing of this T cell receptor (beta chain) was carried out in a study of blood T cell repertoires in COVID-19. About the research overall: Donors in the United States, Italy and Spain gave samples during acute or convalescent COVID-19. The cDNA or gDNA used as material had been derived from T cells, B-cell-depleted T cells, or PBMCs.

This CDR3 spans 14 amino acids. CDR1 and CDR2 from the germline V gene are LNHDA and SQIVND (reference sequence). V gave up 5 bases and J gave up 5 bases, with 15 bases separating them. Authors' processing steps: By means of reference gene primer amplification, nucleated cell counts were estimated. Generated by immunoSEQ multiplex PCR, the TCRdb table keeps only in-frame clones and is missing some. V, J and clone size derive from that table, while D and trimming were established from the DNA sequence. The table lists over 45,000 clones, about nine tenths of them singletons. The receptor's source is a man aged 50 to 59 with active COVID-19. J is TRBJ1-1 and V is TRBV19, with no clear D. The specimen sequenced was peripheral blood. CDR3 bases: TGTGCCAGTAGTCCCTCCGGGAGAAGAACTGAAGCTTTCTTT. As protein: CASSPSGRRTEAFF.